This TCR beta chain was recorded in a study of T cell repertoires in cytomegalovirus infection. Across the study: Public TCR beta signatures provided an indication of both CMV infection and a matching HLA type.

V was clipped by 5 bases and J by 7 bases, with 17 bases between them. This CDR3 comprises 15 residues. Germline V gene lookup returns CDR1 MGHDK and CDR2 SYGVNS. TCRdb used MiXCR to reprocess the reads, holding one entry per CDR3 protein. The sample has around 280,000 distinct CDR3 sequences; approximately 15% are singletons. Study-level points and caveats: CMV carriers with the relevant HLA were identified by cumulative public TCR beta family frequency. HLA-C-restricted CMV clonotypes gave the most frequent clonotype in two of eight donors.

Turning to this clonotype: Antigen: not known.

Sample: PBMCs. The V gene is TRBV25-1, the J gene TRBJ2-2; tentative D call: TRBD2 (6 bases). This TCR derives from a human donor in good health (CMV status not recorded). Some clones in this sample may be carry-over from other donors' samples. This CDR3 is CASSFTGRRGGELFF. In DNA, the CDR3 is TGTGCCAGCAGTTTTACCGGGAGACGAGGCGGGGAGCTGTTTTTT.